This TCR beta chain was identified in a study of blood T cell repertoires in COVID-19. V lost 3 bases and J lost 1, with 7 bases in between. The CDR3 has 15 amino acids. The germline V gene encodes CDR1 PRHDT and CDR2 FYEKMQ (reference sequence). Assay used: immunoSEQ multiplex PCR; TCRdb lists only in-frame clones, some missing. The sample gives 140,000 to 150,000 clones, 70% to 90% of which show up once; around 8% is in the top ten. This chain links TRBV13 with TRBJ2-6, with D tentatively TRBD1 (6 bases). The specimen was peripheral blood. This TCR derives from a woman in her sixties with COVID-19, enrolled during active disease. The DNA of the CDR3 is TGTGCCAGCAGCTTGGGACAATCTGGGGCCAACGTCCTGACTTTC. Protein sequence: CASSLGQSGANVLTF.